This T cell receptor (beta chain) stems from a study of CD8+CD57+ T cells in acquired aplastic anemia. Study-wide findings and caveats: Comparison of patients with controls identified about 27 shared CD8+ CDR3 sequences.

Investigators profiled TCR beta VDJ and CDR3 from genomic DNA template. TCRdb reanalysed the reads using MiXCR and keeps one entry per CDR3 protein. The table lists some 190,000 distinct CDR3 sequences, about half of them singletons. Notes on this clonotype: The antigen remains unidentified.

V lost 6 bases and J lost 4; bases outside the gene matches: 7. CDR1 and CDR2 (germline): DFQATT, SNEGSKA (reference sequence). The CDR3 is 13 residues long. Sequencing was performed on sorted CD4+, CD8+, or CD8+CD57+ T cells (not recorded which) from PBMCs. The TCR comes from a human donor in good health, serving as a control. The rearrangement uses TRBV20-1 and TRBJ1-2; 8 bases agree with TRBD1. This CDR3 is CSARQGPGYGYTF. Here the CDR3 DNA reads TGCAGTGCGCGACAGGGGCCGGGCTATGGCTACACCTTC.